The subject of this entry is one T cell receptor (beta chain). The entry originates in a study of blood T cell repertoires in COVID-19. About the study: Material from acute and convalescent COVID-19 was sourced from the United States, Italy and Spain. T cells, B-cell-depleted T cells, or PBMCs supplied cDNA or gDNA.

The V gene's germline CDR1 is KGHSH and CDR2 LQKENI. J was trimmed by 7 bases and V by 3 bases; bases with no gene match: 12. The CDR3 is made up of 16 amino acids. The method was immunoSEQ multiplex PCR; TCRdb's version includes in-frame clones alone and lacks a portion of them. The sample yields some 200,000 clones, 65% to 85% seen once. Specimen: peripheral blood. The chain couples TRBV18 to TRBJ2-1; 7 bases agree with TRBD2. The sequence derives from a woman of 80 years or more with acute or convalescent COVID-19. The CDR3 loop reads CASSPTLDRGGNEQFF. The CDR3 DNA sequence: TGTGCCAGCTCACCTACCCTGGACCGCGGGGGAAATGAGCAGTTCTTC. Drawing the rest from reference TRBV18 and TRBJ2-1, the complete variable domain is NAGVMQNPRHLVRRRGQEARLRCSPMKGHSHVYWYRQLPEEGLKFMVYLQKENIIDESGMPKERFSAEFPKEGPSILRIQQVVRGDSAAYFCASSPTLDRGGNEQFFGPGTRLTVL.